The 25 T cell receptor beta chains in this list originate from one sample, sequenced in a study of CD8 T cells in ankylosing spondylitis. TCRdb re-derived calls from the 5' RACE reads in MiXCR, one entry per CDR3 protein. The table includes around 88,000 distinct CDR3 sequences, about 9.1% detected once. Sequencing was done on a sample of blood, either unsorted or a sorted T cell fraction (not recorded which). All receptors derive from a male donor with ankylosing spondylitis or in good health (not recorded which).

This clonotype occurred many times. V and J are TRBV28 and TRBJ1-1, with D perhaps matching TRBD1 (6 bases). CDR3 length equals 11 residues. CDR1 MDHEN and CDR2 SYDVKM come from the germline V gene. The V end lost 8 bases, the J end lost 4 bases, and 8 bases lay between the germline ends. CDR3: CASQGITEAFF. CDR3 DNA sequence: TGTGCCAGCCAGGGGATCACTGAAGCTTTCTTT. Filled out from reference TRBV28 and TRBJ1-1, the complete variable domain reads DVKVTQSSRYLVKRTGEKVFLECVQDMDHENMFWYRQDPGLGLRLIYFSYDVKMKEKGDIPEGYSVSREKKERFSLILESASTNQTSMYLCASQGITEAFFGQGTRLTVV.

This clonotype appeared many times. V gene TRBV5-1 combines with J gene TRBJ1-1; 10 bases agree with TRBD1. CDR1 is SGHRS and CDR2 is YFSETQ in the germline V gene. This CDR3 is 15 amino acids long. V was pared by 0 bases and J by 4 bases, with 3 bases of the junction left unmatched. The CDR3 DNA reads TGCGCCAGCAGCTTGGGGGACAGGGGAGGCACTGAAGCTTTCTTT. It yields the protein CASSLGDRGGTEAFF.

This clonotype was detected many times. Its ends do not fully match the called genes, so a read error is possible. The V call is TRBV20-1, the J call TRBJ1-1; D unclear. The germline CDR1 and CDR2 sequences are DFQATT and SNEGSKA (reference sequence). The CDR3 loop spans 8 amino acids. The CDR3 spells CSARRAAF. The CDR3 nucleotides read TGCAGTGCTAGGAGGGCCGCCTTT.

The V and J genes are TRBV14 and TRBJ2-1; TRBD2 matches at 8 bases. Looked up from germline, CDR1 is SGHDN and CDR2 is FVKESK. Trimming removed 1 base from V and 4 bases from J; junction bases left unmatched: 21. The CDR3 has 21 amino acids. The CDR3 region is CASSQGPGGGRQHKAYNEQFF. CDR3 DNA: TGTGCCAGCAGCCAAGGTCCCGGGGGGGGCAGGCAGCATAAGGCGTACAATGAGCAGTTCTTC. Full variable domain (rest looked up from reference TRBV14 and TRBJ2-1): EAGVTQFPSHSVIEKGQTVTLRCDPISGHDNLYWYRRVMGKEIKFLLHFVKESKQDESGMPNNRFLAERTGGTYSTLKVQPAELEDSGVYFCASSQGPGGGRQHKAYNEQFFGPGTRLTVL.

This clonotype was seen at least ten times. The chain employs TRBV29-1 and TRBJ2-7, with D unclear. Trimming removed 6 bases at V and 5 bases at J, with 14 bases between. Germline V gene lookup returns CDR1 SQVTM and CDR2 ANQGSEA. CDR3 length: 12 residues. The DNA for the CDR3 is TGCAGCGTCGCTAAGGTGGGCCACGAGCAGTACTTC. This gives the protein CSVAKVGHEQYF.

This clonotype was seen many times. The chain uses TRBV20-1 and TRBJ2-7; 8 positions agree with TRBD2. The length of the CDR3 is 13 residues. Germline V gene lookup returns CDR1 DFQATT and CDR2 SNEGSKA (reference sequence). J was trimmed by 7 bases and V by 3 bases; bases with no gene match: 8. CDR3 region: CSARGRGGLEQYF. DNA for the CDR3: TGCAGTGCTAGGGGTCGGGGGGGTCTGGAGCAGTACTTC.

In this sample, this clonotype turned up many times. V usage is TRBV7-8 and J usage is TRBJ2-3; 7 positions agree with TRBD2. V lost 2 bases, J lost 6 bases, and 8 bases stayed unmatched. The CDR3 has 15 residues. The V gene's germline CDR1 is SGHVS and CDR2 FQNEAQ. The CDR3 here is CASSLLAGEGDTQYF. DNA of the CDR3: TGTGCCAGCAGCTTACTCGCGGGGGAAGGGGATACGCAGTATTTT. Looking up the rest from reference TRBV7-8 and TRBJ2-3 gives the full variable domain: GAGVSQSPRYKVAKRGQDVALRCDPISGHVSLFWYQQALGQGPEFLTYFQNEAQLDKSGLPSDRFFAERPEGSVSTLKIQRTQQEDSAVYLCASSLLAGEGDTQYFGPGTRLTVL.

This clonotype has at least ten counts. This sequence joins TRBV12-3 or TRBV12-4 and TRBJ2-5; perhaps D is TRBD1 or TRBD2 (5 bases each). V was shortened by 1 base and J by 10 bases, with 10 bases between the two germline ends. The CDR3 has 12 residues. Here the CDR3 DNA reads TGTGCCAGCAGTTTAGGGGGACGAGGCCAGTACTTC. Amino acids: CASSLGGRGQYF.

This clonotype was seen many times. The chain employs TRBV5-1 and TRBJ2-7; 11 bases align to TRBD1. This CDR3 has 15 residues. Trimming cost V 0 bases and J 5 bases; bases outside gene matches: 4. The V gene's germline CDR1 is SGHRS and CDR2 YFSETQ. This CDR3 is CASSLAGQGAHEQYF. Here the CDR3 DNA reads TGCGCCAGCAGCTTGGCCGGACAGGGGGCCCACGAGCAGTACTTC.

This clonotype was seen many times. In DNA, the CDR3 is TGTGCCAGCAGCCCGGCGACAGGGGGCAACAATCAGCCCCAGCATTTT. It yields the protein CASSPATGGNNQPQHF. The chain has TRBV7-8 and TRBJ1-5; 10 bases are a match to TRBD1. The V and J ends lost 5 bases and 3 bases, in that order; junction bases with no gene match: 7. The CDR3 is 16 residues long. Germline CDR1 is SGHVS and CDR2 is FQNEAQ. Drawing the rest from reference TRBV7-8 and TRBJ1-5, the complete variable domain is GAGVSQSPRYKVAKRGQDVALRCDPISGHVSLFWYQQALGQGPEFLTYFQNEAQLDKSGLPSDRFFAERPEGSVSTLKIQRTQQEDSAVYLCASSPATGGNNQPQHFGDGTRLSIL.

There are many counts of this clonotype. The CDR3 DNA is TGCAGCGTTGCGTCAGGGGGAGATCAGCCCCAGCATTTT. It translates to CSVASGGDQPQHF. The chain links TRBV29-1 to TRBJ1-5, with 7 bases matching TRBD1. With 4 bases clipped from V and 5 bases from J, the junction kept 5 bases outside the gene matches. Germline CDR1 SQVTM, CDR2 ANQGSEA. This CDR3 has 13 amino acids.

The chain is built from TRBV9 and TRBJ1-5; maybe TRBD1 (5 bases). Between the trimmed V and J ends, which lost 1 base and 8 bases, there was a span of 16 bases. Germline V gene sequence: CDR1 SGDLS, CDR2 YYNGEE. The CDR3 runs 15 residues. Here the CDR3 reads CASSVKGKEGEPQHF. The CDR3 DNA is TGTGCCAGCAGCGTAAAGGGGAAGGAAGGCGAGCCCCAGCATTTT.

This clonotype was detected ten times or more. The CDR3 loop is CASRGQDTGELFF. The CDR3 DNA sequence: TGTGCCAGCAGGGGACAGGACACCGGGGAGCTGTTTTTT. V gene TRBV6-4 combines with J gene TRBJ2-2; 8 positions match TRBD1. Germline V gene data show CDR1 as MRHNA and CDR2 as SNTAGT. This CDR3 contains 13 residues. Trimming removed 6 bases from V and 3 bases from J; junction bases left unmatched: 0.

This clonotype was seen ten or more times. This chain links TRBV12-3 or TRBV12-4 with TRBJ2-2; the D gene is possibly TRBD1 (6 bases). This CDR3 has 16 amino acids. With 3 bases removed from V and 5 bases from J, the gap between germline ends came to 16 bases. In DNA form, the CDR3 reads TGTGCCAGCAGTTTGGATGTCAGGGGATTTACCGGGGAGCTGTTTTTT. Protein sequence: CASSLDVRGFTGELFF.

This clonotype ranks as medium-sized (0.01 to 0.1%). CDR3 protein: CASSLVRGDTEAFF. The CDR3 bases are TGTGCCAGCAGCTTAGTTCGCGGTGACACTGAAGCTTTCTTT. The chain couples TRBV7-6 to TRBJ1-1; no clear D gene. CDR1 and CDR2 from the germline V gene are SGHVS and FNYEAQ. Trimming cost V 1 base and J 3 bases, with 9 bases left between them. This CDR3 is 14 amino acids long. The full variable domain, with the rest looked up from reference TRBV7-6 and TRBJ1-1, is GAGVSQSPRYKVTKRGQDVALRCDPISGHVSLYWYRQALGQGPEFLTYFNYEAQQDKSGLPNDRFSAERPEGSISTLTIQRTEQRDSAMYRCASSLVRGDTEAFFGQGTRLTVV.

This clonotype has a count of ten or more. This chain uses TRBV28 with TRBJ2-2; D may correspond to TRBD1 or TRBD2 (5 bases each). This CDR3 comprises 15 residues. V was pared by 1 base and J by 4 bases, with 10 bases between. From germline, CDR1 is MDHEN and CDR2 SYDVKM. The CDR3 reads CASSLFGGSTGELFF. CDR3 in DNA: TGTGCCAGCAGTTTATTTGGGGGATCCACCGGGGAGCTGTTTTTT.

At least ten counts were recorded for this clonotype. The chain employs TRBV5-1 and TRBJ1-2; 7 positions agree with TRBD1. Germline CDR1 SGHRS, CDR2 YFSETQ. The CDR3 is made up of 13 amino acids. V dropped 4 bases and J dropped 2; count of bases not matched to a gene: 2. The CDR3 is CASSETGNYGYTF. The CDR3 DNA reads TGCGCCAGCAGCGAGACAGGGAACTATGGCTACACCTTC.

In this sample, this clonotype turned up many times. The V gene is TRBV5-1, the J gene TRBJ2-1; D gene ambiguous. Trimming removed 6 bases at V and 0 bases at J, with 13 bases between. There are 15 residues in the CDR3. Germline CDR1 SGHRS, CDR2 YFSETQ. The chain's CDR3 is CASMEGSGSYNEQFF. CDR3 coding DNA: TGCGCCAGCATGGAAGGCAGTGGCTCCTACAATGAGCAGTTCTTC.

This clonotype has ten or more counts. V usage is TRBV7-2 and J usage is TRBJ1-2; D is undetermined. The CDR3 covers 14 residues. The ends were cut back, 0 bases at V and 8 bases at J, with 13 bases in the middle. Germline loops: CDR1 SGHTA, CDR2 FQGNSA. The CDR3, as DNA: TGTGCCAGCAGCTTAGCGGAGGTTTCTGAAGGCTACACCTTC. Its protein is CASSLAEVSEGYTF.

In its sample, this clonotype was seen many times. This rearrangement joins TRBV15 to TRBJ2-1; D is possibly TRBD1 (6 bases). V lost 3 bases and J 0 bases, leaving 9 bases between the germline ends. The germline CDR1 and CDR2 sequences are LNHNV and YYDKDF (reference sequence). This CDR3 has 15 residues. CDR3 loop: CATSRGRGSYNEQFF. In DNA form, the CDR3 reads TGTGCCACCAGCAGGGGCAGGGGCTCCTACAATGAGCAGTTCTTC.

This clonotype showed up many times. CDR3 bases: TGTGCCAGCAGTTTGCTAGCGGGGGTTCAAGCCGGGGAGCTGTTTTTT. It is translated as CASSLLAGVQAGELFF. This chain joins TRBV12-3 or TRBV12-4 and TRBJ2-2; 10 bases line up with TRBD2. J gave up 6 bases and V 3 bases, and 7 bases lay outside the gene matches. The CDR3 has 16 amino acids.

This clonotype was counted many times. The chain has TRBV7-2 and TRBJ2-4; 10 positions agree with TRBD2. Germline V CDR1 and CDR2: SGHTA, FQGNSA. The CDR3 covers 15 residues. With 2 bases clipped from V and 3 bases from J, the junction kept 1 base outside the gene matches. DNA of the CDR3: TGTGCCAGCAGCTTACTAGCGGGGGACAAAAACATTCAGTACTTC. This encodes CASSLLAGDKNIQYF.

Ten or more counts support this clonotype. V usage is TRBV28 and J usage is TRBJ1-5; 7 nucleotides agree with TRBD1. Per the germline V gene, CDR1 is MDHEN and CDR2 is SYDVKM. Trimming took 3 bases from V and 5 from J; bases not matched to a gene: 10. This CDR3 has 16 amino acids. The CDR3 DNA is TGTGCCAGCAGTTTTTTCGACAGGGCCCTTTATCAGCCCCAGCATTTT. Amino acid sequence: CASSFFDRALYQPQHF.

The chain uses TRBV18 and TRBJ1-3, with D perhaps matching TRBD1 (6 bases). The germline V gene encodes CDR1 KGHSH and CDR2 LQKENI. There are 15 residues in the CDR3. Trimming took off 4 bases at V and 3 bases at J, with 13 bases between the two ends. This CDR3 reads CASSRGQHSGNTIYF. In DNA, the CDR3 is TGTGCCAGCTCACGCGGACAGCACAGTGGAAACACCATATATTTT.

Ten or more counts support this clonotype. The J gene is TRBJ2-3, the V gene TRBV20-1; weak D call: TRBD2 (6 bases). The CDR3 length is 14 residues. From germline, CDR1 is DFQATT and CDR2 SNEGSKA (reference sequence). V gave up 3 bases and J gave up 1 base, with 11 bases separating them. DNA for the CDR3: TGCAGTGCTAGTGTGGCTAGCGGCACAGATACGCAGTATTTT. It encodes CSASVASGTDTQYF.